This entry lists 27 T cell receptor beta chains sequenced from one sample in a study of regulatory T cells in long-lasting Graves disease. To make TCR beta libraries, researchers used iRepertoire HTBI primers and Arm-PCR of CDR3 regions. Via MiXCR, TCRdb re-called the multiplex PCR reads, giving one row per CDR3 protein. This sample has over 200,000 distinct CDR3 sequences, with under 20% found just once. Indicated time point: newly diagnosed GD, antithyroid drugs for less than 3 months. From PBMCs, RNA was extracted and then used to make the TCR library. The sample was also reused in another study, on T cells in Graves' hyperthyroidism and ophthalmopathy.

The sample here was peripheral blood mononuclear cells (PBMCs), taken at new diagnosis, from a patient treated with antithyroid drugs. The receptors come from a woman aged 25 to 39 with Graves disease.

This clonotype was seen ten or more times. V and J are TRBV3-1 and TRBJ1-6; D may be TRBD1 (5 bases). This CDR3 comprises 15 residues. CDR1 LGHDT and CDR2 YNNKEL come from the germline V gene (reference sequence). V was shortened by 1 base and J by 8 bases, with 12 bases between the two germline ends. The CDR3 bases are TGTGCCAGCAGCCAAGGGGGGGGTACTGATTCACCCCTCCACTTT. This sequence encodes CASSQGGGTDSPLHF.

This clonotype came up many times. This chain joins TRBV6-4 and TRBJ2-2; TRBD1 is a possible D gene (6 bases). The germline V gene encodes CDR1 MRHNA and CDR2 SNTAGT. Trimming took 0 bases from V and 4 from J, leaving 9 bases between them. The CDR3 covers 15 residues. CDR3 sequence: CASSDSQGSTGELFF. The CDR3 DNA follows: TGTGCCAGCAGTGACTCGCAGGGGTCCACCGGGGAGCTGTTTTTT.

This clonotype was seen many times. The V call is TRBV7-6, the J call TRBJ1-1; D gene uncertain. CDR3 size: 13 residues. Trimming removed 3 bases at V and 6 bases at J, with 11 bases between. Germline lookup yields CDR1 SGHVS and CDR2 FNYEAQ. In nucleotides, the CDR3 is TGTGCCAGCAGCTTCGACCTTTCAGCTGAAGCTTTCTTT. Translating it yields CASSFDLSAEAFF. Together with reference TRBV7-6 and TRBJ1-1, the CDR3 gives the full variable domain: GAGVSQSPRYKVTKRGQDVALRCDPISGHVSLYWYRQALGQGPEFLTYFNYEAQQDKSGLPNDRFSAERPEGSISTLTIQRTEQRDSAMYRCASSFDLSAEAFFGQGTRLTVV.

The chain links TRBV12-3 or TRBV12-4 to TRBJ2-1, with 15 bases that match TRBD2. The trim removed 3 bases at V and 8 bases at J, leaving 2 bases unmatched. The CDR3 length is 15 residues. CDR3 DNA sequence: TGTGCCAGCAGTTTCGGGACTAGCGGGGGGCATGAGCAGTTCTTC. This encodes CASSFGTSGGHEQFF.

This clonotype occurred once. V and J are TRBV20-1 and TRBJ2-1, with 8 bases fitting TRBD2. The CDR3 contains 15 residues. From germline, CDR1 is DFQATT and CDR2 SNEGSKA (reference sequence). J lost 5 bases, V lost 3 bases, and 9 bases had no gene match. The CDR3 DNA reads as TGCAGTGCTAGCTCAGCGGGAGTAGACCACAATGAGCAGTTCTTC. Translation: CSASSAGVDHNEQFF.

The chain joins TRBV27 to TRBJ2-7; 7 nucleotides align to TRBD2. The length of the CDR3 is 13 residues. V was clipped by 8 bases and J by 0 bases; unmatched bases: 4. Germline CDR1 is MNHEY and CDR2 is SMNVEV (reference sequence). CDR3: CASAGGSSYEQYF. The DNA of the CDR3 is TGTGCCAGCGCAGGCGGGAGCTCCTACGAGCAGTACTTC.

V usage is TRBV6-2 or TRBV6-3 and J usage is TRBJ1-5; 7 nucleotides align to TRBD1. Germline values: CDR1 MNHEY, CDR2 SVGEGT. The CDR3 extends over 15 amino acids. V trimming: 2 bases; J trimming: 4 bases; junction bases outside the gene matches: 5. The CDR3, as DNA: TGTGCCAGCAGTTACCGGTCAGGGGGGAATCAGCCCCAGCATTTT. Its translation is CASSYRSGGNQPQHF.

This clonotype was found many times. The chain links TRBV2 to TRBJ1-1; 7 bases match TRBD1. The V segment lost 5 bases and the J segment 5 bases; nucleotides outside the gene matches: 8. The germline CDR1 and CDR2 sequences are SNHLY and FYNNEI. The CDR3 has 14 residues. This chain's CDR3 is CASSPRQGITEAFF. CDR3 sequence (DNA): TGTGCCAGCAGTCCTCGACAGGGTATAACTGAAGCTTTCTTT. The complete variable domain, with remaining parts taken from reference TRBV2 and TRBJ1-1, reads EPEVTQTPSHQVTQMGQEVILRCVPISNHLYFYWYRQILGQKVEFLVSFYNNEISEKSEIFDDQFSVERPDGSNFTLKIRSTKLEDSAMYFCASSPRQGITEAFFGQGTRLTVV.

This clonotype appeared many times. V gene TRBV20-1 combines with J gene TRBJ2-7; no reliable D call. Trimming cost V 3 bases and J 0 bases, with 12 bases left between them. This CDR3 region has 14 residues. Per germline, CDR1 DFQATT and CDR2 SNEGSKA (reference sequence). CDR3 loop: CSARMFESSYEQYF. The CDR3 DNA is TGCAGTGCTAGGATGTTCGAGAGCTCCTACGAGCAGTACTTC.

This clonotype came up many times. This chain uses TRBV27 with TRBJ1-1; no clear D. Trimming shortened V by 3 bases and J by 3 bases, and 8 bases separated the two germline ends. Looked up from germline, CDR1 is MNHEY and CDR2 is SMNVEV (reference sequence). The CDR3 has 13 amino acids. The DNA of the CDR3 is TGTGCCAGCAGTTTCAAGCTGTACACTGAAGCTTTCTTT. Amino acids: CASSFKLYTEAFF.

With regard to this clonotype: This may stem from a read error, because a much larger clone lies one nucleotide away. The chain links TRBV6-1 to TRBJ1-3; D is unresolved. The germline gives CDR1 MNHNS, CDR2 SASEGT. This CDR3 is 15 amino acids long. CDR3 loop: CTSSEFSSSGNTIYF. The CDR3 DNA reads as TGTACCAGCAGTGAATTCAGCAGCTCTGGAAACACCATATATTTT.

This clonotype was counted at least ten times. This chain uses TRBV6-1 with TRBJ1-3, with D possibly matching TRBD1 (5 bases). CDR3 length: 13 residues. V dropped 3 bases and J dropped 15 bases, with 18 bases sitting between them. CDR1 is MNHNS and CDR2 is SASEGT in the germline V gene. The CDR3 DNA is TGTGCCAGCAGTGACTTAGGGACCGCCCGAAGATATTTT. Protein: CASSDLGTARRYF.

This sequence joins TRBV9 and TRBJ2-2, with TRBD1 identical over 9 bases. Germline assignment: CDR1 SGDLS and CDR2 YYNGEE. The CDR3 loop spans 15 amino acids. V gave up 4 bases and J gave up 5 bases; unmatched junction bases: 6. DNA for the CDR3: TGTGCCAGCAGCCCGGGACAGGGAACGACCGGGGAGCTGTTTTTT. Translating gives CASSPGQGTTGELFF.

Worth noting for this clonotype: A read error may explain this, as a much larger clone is one base away. The CDR3: CASRGTAWEAFF. The CDR3 coding sequence is TGTGCCAGTAGGGGGACCGCCTGGGAAGCTTTCTTT. The chain combines TRBV19 with TRBJ1-1; a weak D match, TRBD1 (5 bases). This CDR3 is built from 12 residues. Looked up from germline, CDR1 is LNHDA and CDR2 is SQIVND (reference sequence). The V gene lost 6 bases and the J gene lost 8 bases, with 13 bases spanning the gap.

This clonotype showed up many times. This chain links TRBV27 with TRBJ1-2; D uncertain. Trimming pared 7 bases from V and 0 bases from J, leaving 12 bases between. This CDR3 has 14 residues. The germline gives CDR1 MNHEY, CDR2 SMNVEV (reference sequence). The CDR3 nucleotides are TGTGCCAGCAACCCGGACGGGGCTAACTATGGCTACACCTTC. Its translation: CASNPDGANYGYTF.

This sequence joins TRBV6-1 and TRBJ1-6; tentatively, D is TRBD1 (6 bases). Germline CDR1 and CDR2: MNHNS and SASEGT. This CDR3 region has 16 residues. Deletions cut 8 bases from V and 3 bases from J, with 17 bases between. CDR3 amino acids: CASGVPGERYNSPLHF. The CDR3, as DNA: TGTGCCAGCGGGGTGCCAGGGGAGCGCTATAATTCACCCCTCCACTTT.

This clonotype has just a few counts. The chain recombines TRBV3-1 with TRBJ1-2, with D maybe TRBD1 (5 bases). The CDR3 covers 15 residues. Germline CDR1 and CDR2: LGHDT and YNNKEL (reference sequence). V was cut by 4 bases and J by 7 bases, with 19 bases left in between. CDR3 protein: CASSLRDAIHCGYTF. The DNA for the CDR3 is TGTGCCAGCAGCCTCCGGGACGCCATCCACTGTGGCTACACCTTC. The full variable domain, completed using reference TRBV3-1 and TRBJ1-2, is DTAVSQTPKYLVTQMGNDKSIKCEQNLGHDTMYWYKQDSKKFLKIMFSYNNKELIINETVPNRFSPKSPDKAHLNLHINSLELGDSAVYFCASSLRDAIHCGYTFGSGTRLTVV.

This clonotype was observed many times. V and J are TRBV7-6 and TRBJ2-5, with D perhaps TRBD1 (6 bases). Germline-derived CDR1 and CDR2 are SGHVS and FNYEAQ. Trimming removed 4 bases from V and 4 bases from J, with 10 bases in between. The CDR3 sequence is 13 residues long. The CDR3 region has the DNA TGTGCCAGCAGCTCCGTCAGGGGAGAGACCCAGTACTTC. This gives the protein CASSSVRGETQYF.

The chain recombines TRBV12-3 or TRBV12-4 with TRBJ2-1, with 10 bases lining up with TRBD2. The trim removed 3 bases at V and 8 bases at J, leaving 4 bases unmatched. This CDR3 comprises 14 residues. CDR3 coding DNA: TGTGCCAGCAGTTTCATCGGACTAGCGGATGAGCAGTTCTTC. Encoded protein: CASSFIGLADEQFF.

This clonotype was observed at least ten times. The chain links TRBV7-2 to TRBJ1-1; a weak D match, TRBD1 (5 bases). Per the germline V gene, CDR1 is SGHTA and CDR2 is FQGNSA. Trimming cost V 8 bases and J 0 bases, with 16 bases left between them. CDR3 length: 15 residues. The CDR3 DNA reads as TGTGCCAGCGGGGGTCAGGTCCTCCTGAACACTGAAGCTTTCTTT. It translates to CASGGQVLLNTEAFF.

Ten or more counts support this clonotype. The chain uses TRBV6-2 or TRBV6-3 and TRBJ2-1; D possibly matches TRBD1 or TRBD2 (5 bases each). The CDR3 has 17 amino acids. The germline V and J ends were trimmed by 0 bases and 4 bases, with 16 bases remaining between them. CDR1 and CDR2 (germline): MNHEY, SVGEGT. CDR3: CASSYSAPVGVYNEQFF. In nucleotides, the CDR3 is TGTGCCAGCAGTTACTCAGCCCCGGTGGGGGTATACAATGAGCAGTTCTTC.

This clonotype has a handful of counts. The chain recombines TRBV12-3 or TRBV12-4 with TRBJ1-3; a possible D gene is TRBD1 (5 bases). V shed 8 bases and J shed 2 bases, with 13 bases lying between them. CDR3 length: 14 amino acids. As DNA, the CDR3 is TGTGCCAGCTCACTAAGGGGTCCTGGAAACACCATATATTTT. Its protein is CASSLRGPGNTIYF.

This clonotype was seen repeatedly, ten times or more. The V call is TRBV20-1, the J call TRBJ2-5; TRBD2 matches 8 bases. J lost 7 bases, V lost 6 bases, and 13 bases had no gene match. The CDR3 contains 14 residues. The germline V gene encodes CDR1 DFQATT and CDR2 SNEGSKA (reference sequence). CDR3 residues: CSAHPDGGEGTQYF. As DNA, the CDR3 is TGCAGTGCCCATCCGGACGGGGGGGAAGGGACCCAGTACTTC.

As for this clonotype: This likely came from a read error, as a far larger clone is one base away. The CDR3 DNA follows: TGTGCCAGCGGCAAAATAGATCCTTATACGCAGTATTTT. It specifies CASGKIDPYTQYF. The chain uses TRBV3-1 and TRBJ2-3; unclear D gene. V was pared by 8 bases and J by 7 bases, with 16 bases between. The CDR3 is 13 residues long. From germline, CDR1 is LGHDT and CDR2 YNNKEL (reference sequence).

This clonotype appeared many times. This sequence joins TRBV6-1 and TRBJ2-7, with unresolved D. V lost 1 base to trimming and J lost 2 bases, with 12 bases between them. This CDR3 is 15 amino acids long. CDR1 is MNHNS and CDR2 is SASEGT in the germline V gene. CDR3 sequence: CASSEGFGLTYEQYF. CDR3 bases: TGTGCCAGCAGTGAAGGTTTCGGTCTCACCTACGAGCAGTACTTC.

This clonotype was recorded a few times. The chain employs TRBV7-3 and TRBJ2-1; D ambiguous. From germline, CDR1 is SGHTA and CDR2 FQGTGA. The germline V and J ends were trimmed by 1 base and 0 bases, with 1 base remaining between them. This CDR3 has 13 residues. For the CDR3, the DNA is TGTGCCAGCAGCTTAAACTCCTACAATGAGCAGTTCTTC. Translation gives CASSLNSYNEQFF.

The chain joins TRBV4-1 to TRBJ1-1; no reliable D call. V lost 5 bases to trimming and J lost 5 bases, with 18 bases between them. The CDR3 is 15 residues long. Germline V lookup: CDR1 MGHRA, CDR2 YSYEKL. The CDR3 nucleotides are TGCGCCAGCAGCTTGTGGAGGGCGTTTGGTACTGAAGCTTTCTTT. This sequence encodes CASSLWRAFGTEAFF.